Listed here are 19 T cell receptor beta chains from one sample, sequenced in a study of CD8+ T cells in alopecia areata. Isolated RNA was reverse transcribed into cDNA used as the sequencing template. The assay was immunoSEQ multiplex PCR, and TCRdb's table has in-frame clones only and misses some. Altogether 100,000 to 150,000 clones are present, about 59% being singletons, with the ten largest covering around 5.7%. The treatment denotes: oral pan-JAK inhibitor, 5-10 mg twice daily. The sample consisted of CD4+ T cells sorted from blood, taken at week 4, from a patient treated with tofacitinib. The receptors stem from a human donor with alopecia areata.

The chain employs TRBV5-1 and TRBJ1-1; 8 positions agree with TRBD1. J was trimmed by 1 base and V by 1 base; bases with no gene match: 3. Germline CDR1 is SGHRS and CDR2 is YFSETQ. The CDR3 is 15 residues long. The CDR3 coding sequence is TGCGCCAGCAGCTTGATAACAGGGGGGAACACTGAAGCTTTCTTT. Protein: CASSLITGGNTEAFF.

The genes are TRBV28 and TRBJ2-5, with a tentative D call TRBD1 (6 bases). Germline CDR1 reads MDHEN; CDR2 reads SYDVKM. V dropped 2 bases and J dropped 4 bases, with 14 bases sitting between them. The CDR3 extends over 15 amino acids. This chain's CDR3 is CASSLPTGFGETQYF. The CDR3 coding sequence is TGTGCCAGCAGTTTACCTACAGGGTTCGGAGAGACCCAGTACTTC.

This sequence joins TRBV29-1 and TRBJ2-3; TRBD1 or TRBD2 may be the D gene (5 bases each). The CDR3 spans 13 residues. Germline-derived CDR1 and CDR2 are SQVTM and ANQGSEA. V shed 6 bases and J shed 4 bases, with 14 bases lying between them. CDR3 amino acids: CSVEGLLPDTQYF. The DNA of the CDR3 is TGCAGCGTAGAGGGGTTACTCCCAGATACGCAGTATTTT.

The chain carries TRBV5-1 and TRBJ1-4, with D maybe TRBD1 (6 bases). Trimming shortened V by 4 bases and J by 3 bases, and 22 bases separated the two germline ends. The CDR3 totals 18 residues. Looked up from germline, CDR1 is SGHRS and CDR2 is YFSETQ. CDR3 residues: CASSPNGYPTGPNEKLFF. The CDR3 nucleotides are TGCGCCAGCAGCCCGAACGGATATCCGACAGGACCTAATGAAAAACTGTTTTTT. Filled out from reference TRBV5-1 and TRBJ1-4, the complete variable domain reads KAGVTQTPRYLIKTRGQQVTLSCSPISGHRSVSWYQQTPGQGLQFLFEYFSETQRNKGNFPGRFSGRQFSNSRSEMNVSTLELGDSALYLCASSPNGYPTGPNEKLFFGSGTQLSVL.

The chain carries TRBV30 and TRBJ2-1, with TRBD2 identical over 11 bases. The CDR3 is made up of 17 amino acids. Germline CDR1 and CDR2: GTSNPN and SVGIG (reference sequence). The V and J ends lost 4 bases and 7 bases, in that order; junction bases with no gene match: 15. The CDR3 loop reads CAWTLYLTSGSMNEQFF. CDR3 nucleotide sequence: TGTGCCTGGACTCTCTACTTAACTAGCGGGAGTATGAATGAGCAGTTCTTC.

This clone came up a few times. Here the CDR3 reads CAISADINQPQHF. The CDR3 nucleotides are TGTGCCATCAGTGCGGACATAAATCAGCCCCAGCATTTT. This chain links TRBV10-3 with TRBJ1-5; D possibly corresponds to TRBD1 (5 bases). V lost 4 bases and J 4 bases, leaving 8 bases between the germline ends. This CDR3 contains 13 residues. Germline-derived CDR1 and CDR2 are ENHRY and SYGVKD.

DNA for the CDR3: TGTGCCTGGGATAAGGGGCGTGAAAAACTGTTTTTT. It yields the protein CAWDKGREKLFF. The J gene is TRBJ1-4, the V gene TRBV30; possible D gene TRBD1, 5 bases. The ends were cut back, 5 bases at V and 7 bases at J, with 11 bases in the middle. The CDR3 is 12 residues long. Per germline, CDR1 GTSNPN and CDR2 SVGIG (reference sequence).

This clone appeared a single time. This sequence joins TRBV15 and TRBJ1-1; D remains unclear. Trimming shortened V by 5 bases and J by 0 bases, and 7 bases separated the two germline ends. The CDR3 contains 13 residues. Germline CDR1 reads LNHNV; CDR2 reads YYDKDF (reference sequence). CDR3 coding DNA: TGTGCCACCAGCCATGATCTGAACACTGAAGCTTTCTTT. Residues: CATSHDLNTEAFF.

Notes on this clone: Within the sample, other DNA sequences also encode this same CDR3. V is TRBV5-1 and J is TRBJ2-5; 8 positions match TRBD2. The CDR3 has 14 residues. CDR1 and CDR2 (germline): SGHRS, YFSETQ. The V and J ends lost 0 bases and 2 bases, in that order; junction bases with no gene match: 0. In DNA form, the CDR3 reads TGCGCCAGCAGCTTGGCGGGAGGGCAAGAGACCCAGTACTTC. This translates into CASSLAGGQETQYF. Using reference TRBV5-1 and TRBJ2-5 for the parts outside the CDR3, the full variable domain is KAGVTQTPRYLIKTRGQQVTLSCSPISGHRSVSWYQQTPGQGLQFLFEYFSETQRNKGNFPGRFSGRQFSNSRSEMNVSTLELGDSALYLCASSLAGGQETQYFGPGTRLLVL.

The rearrangement uses TRBV5-6 and TRBJ2-5; 7 bases are shared with TRBD2. This CDR3 is 14 amino acids long. With V trimmed by 2 bases and J by 4 bases, 5 bases remained unmatched. The germline gives CDR1 SGHDT, CDR2 YYEEEE. DNA of the CDR3: TGTGCCAGCAGCTTAGCGGGGCTAGTAGAGACCCAGTACTTC. Translated, it gives CASSLAGLVETQYF.

V and J are TRBV30 and TRBJ2-7; the D is unclear. Germline V gives CDR1 GTSNPN, CDR2 SVGIG (reference sequence). Trimming cost V 2 bases and J 3 bases, with 8 bases left between them. The CDR3 is made up of 12 amino acids. CDR3 protein: CAWSPSLYEQYF. The CDR3 nucleotides are TGTGCCTGGAGTCCCAGTCTCTACGAGCAGTACTTC.

The J gene is TRBJ2-3, the V gene TRBV4-3, with D maybe TRBD2 (5 bases). The germline V gene encodes CDR1 LGHNA and CDR2 YSLEER. V was trimmed by 1 base and J by 6 bases, leaving 17 bases between them. The length of the CDR3 is 16 residues. CDR3 loop: CASSQVVGLASDTQYF. The CDR3 region has the DNA TGCGCCAGCAGCCAAGTAGTAGGGCTAGCCTCGGATACGCAGTATTTT.

The V call is TRBV9, the J call TRBJ2-3; no reliable D call. The CDR3 extends over 12 amino acids. The germline gives CDR1 SGDLS, CDR2 YYNGEE. V was cut by 7 bases and J by 6 bases, with 12 bases left in between. CDR3 nucleotides: TGTGCCAGCGCCAACCCGGCGGATACGCAGTATTTT. Translated: CASANPADTQYF. Supplemented by reference TRBV9 and TRBJ2-3, the full variable domain reads DSGVTQTPKHLITATGQRVTLRCSPRSGDLSVYWYQQSLDQGLQFLIQYYNGEERAKGNILERFSAQQFPDLHSELNLSSLELGDSALYFCASANPADTQYFGPGTRLTVL.

The rearrangement links TRBV5-1 to TRBJ1-3; D gene ambiguous. The CDR3 is 14 amino acids. CDR1 is SGHRS and CDR2 is YFSETQ in the germline V gene. Trimming left V 0 bases short and J 1 base short, with 5 bases between. CDR3 sequence (DNA): TGCGCCAGCAGCTTGGCCGGATCTGGAAACACCATATATTTT. This sequence encodes CASSLAGSGNTIYF. The variable domain in full, with the rest retrieved from reference TRBV5-1 and TRBJ1-3, is KAGVTQTPRYLIKTRGQQVTLSCSPISGHRSVSWYQQTPGQGLQFLFEYFSETQRNKGNFPGRFSGRQFSNSRSEMNVSTLELGDSALYLCASSLAGSGNTIYFGEGSWLTVV.

The V and J genes are TRBV6-6 and TRBJ1-4; no definite D call. Between the trimmed V and J ends, which lost 6 bases and 0 bases, there was a span of 8 bases. Per the germline V gene, CDR1 is MNHNY and CDR2 is SVGAGI (reference sequence). The length of the CDR3 is 14 residues. The CDR3 here is CASSPGATNEKLFF. The CDR3 DNA sequence: TGTGCCAGCAGCCCTGGGGCAACTAATGAAAAACTGTTTTTT.

This clone has more than one count but fewer than ten. This rearrangement joins TRBV5-1 to TRBJ2-1, with D tentatively TRBD2 (6 bases). Per the germline V gene, CDR1 is SGHRS and CDR2 is YFSETQ. V was trimmed by 0 bases and J by 4 bases, leaving 11 bases between them. This CDR3 comprises 15 residues. The CDR3 DNA reads TGCGCCAGCAGCTTGGATGGGGGGTATTACAATGAGCAGTTCTTC. It is translated as CASSLDGGYYNEQFF.

V and J are TRBV28 and TRBJ2-7; D tentatively fits TRBD1 or TRBD2 (5 bases each). From germline, CDR1 is MDHEN and CDR2 SYDVKM. The CDR3 is 14 residues long. V was cut by 5 bases and J by 5 bases, with 16 bases left in between. The CDR3 DNA reads TGTGCCAGCAGTATCAGGGAGCCGGACCACGAGCAGTACTTC. This gives the protein CASSIREPDHEQYF.

This clone was detected only a few times. This chain links TRBV9 with TRBJ2-2; D is undetermined. With 0 bases removed from V and 0 bases from J, the gap between germline ends came to 3 bases. CDR3 length equals 14 residues. Germline CDR1 and CDR2: SGDLS and YYNGEE. The CDR3 DNA reads TGTGCCAGCAGCGTAGTTCCGAACACCGGGGAGCTGTTTTTT. Translation: CASSVVPNTGELFF.

The V gene is TRBV30, the J gene TRBJ2-2, with D perhaps TRBD2 (5 bases). The V gene's germline CDR1 is GTSNPN and CDR2 SVGIG (reference sequence). This CDR3 is 15 amino acids long. V lost 4 bases to trimming and J lost 4 bases, with 16 bases between them. CDR3 coding DNA: TGTGCCTGGAATCAGTGGGGTGGAGGCACCGGGGAGCTGTTTTTT. Translation gives CAWNQWGGGTGELFF. The variable domain in full, with the rest retrieved from reference TRBV30 and TRBJ2-2, is SQTIHQWPATLVQPVGSPLSLECTVEGTSNPNLYWYRQAAGRGLQLLFYSVGIGQISSEVPQNLSASRPQDRQFILSSKKLLLSDSGFYLCAWNQWGGGTGELFFGEGSRLTVL.